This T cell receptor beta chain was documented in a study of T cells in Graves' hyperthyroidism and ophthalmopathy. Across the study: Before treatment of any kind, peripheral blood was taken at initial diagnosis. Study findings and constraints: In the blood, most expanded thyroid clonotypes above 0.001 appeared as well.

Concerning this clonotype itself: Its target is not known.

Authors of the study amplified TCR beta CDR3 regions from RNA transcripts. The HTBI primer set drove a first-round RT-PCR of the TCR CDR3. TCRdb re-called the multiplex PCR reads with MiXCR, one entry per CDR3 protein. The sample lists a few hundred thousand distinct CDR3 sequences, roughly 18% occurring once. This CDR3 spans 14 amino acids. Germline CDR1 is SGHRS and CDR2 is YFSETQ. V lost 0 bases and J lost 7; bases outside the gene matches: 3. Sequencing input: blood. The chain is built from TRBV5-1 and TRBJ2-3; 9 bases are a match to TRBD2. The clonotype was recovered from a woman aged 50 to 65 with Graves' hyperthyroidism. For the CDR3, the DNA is TGCGCCAGCAGCTTGGGGACTAGCGCTTATACGCAGTATTTT. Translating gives CASSLGTSAYTQYF.